The 29 T cell receptor beta chains given below trace back to one sample, sequenced in a study of T cell responses to AZD1222 COVID-19 vaccine. TCRdb's copy holds only in-frame clones and misses some; the assay was immunoSEQ multiplex PCR. Found here are 100,000 or so clones, about 90% of them singletons; the top ten hold under 3.5%. Sequenced here: peripheral blood, sampled on day 0 of AZD1222 vaccination. These receptors were obtained from an adult in good health.

There are a few counts of this clone. The chain joins TRBV12-3 or TRBV12-4 to TRBJ1-1; weak D call: TRBD1 (5 bases). Trimming stripped 2 bases from V and 10 bases from J, with 11 bases between. The CDR3 runs to 12 residues. CDR3 bases: TGTGCCAGCAGTTTAATTAGGGGCACAGCTTTCTTT. Protein product: CASSLIRGTAFF.

This clone was counted between two and nine times. The V call is TRBV11-3, the J call TRBJ2-5, with 9 bases fitting TRBD1. The ends lost 10 bases at V and 3 bases at J; junction bases unmatched: 6. Germline CDR1 and CDR2: SGHNT and YENEEA. There are 13 residues in the CDR3. The CDR3 here is CATQQGAKETQYF. CDR3 nucleotides: TGTGCCACACAACAGGGGGCGAAAGAGACCCAGTACTTC.

In its sample, this clone was seen once. The chain has TRBV5-1 and TRBJ2-7; possible D gene TRBD2, 5 bases. Looked up from germline, CDR1 is SGHRS and CDR2 is YFSETQ. The CDR3 loop spans 14 amino acids. Deletions cut 0 bases from V and 1 base from J, with 8 bases between. CDR3 protein: CASSLALASYEQYF. The CDR3 nucleotides are TGCGCCAGCAGCTTGGCCCTAGCTTCCTACGAGCAGTACTTC.

This chain links TRBV2 with TRBJ2-7; a possible D gene is TRBD1 (6 bases). V lost 5 bases, J lost 2 bases, and 13 bases lay in between. Germline V gene sequence: CDR1 SNHLY, CDR2 FYNNEI. This CDR3 is built from 14 residues. CDR3 sequence reads: CASSTGQVAYEQYF. CDR3 bases: TGTGCCAGCAGTACAGGGCAAGTTGCCTACGAGCAGTACTTC.

Worth noting for this clone: Germline and junction disagree at one end, which may indicate a read error. This chain uses TRBV7-7 with TRBJ2-3, with D perhaps TRBD1 or TRBD2 (5 bases each). Germline CDR1 reads SSHAT; CDR2 reads FNYEAQ (reference sequence). The CDR3 is made up of 16 amino acids. The CDR3 spells CASSLGTGPLGDTQYF. CDR3 DNA sequence: TGTGCTAGCAGCTTAGGTACGGGGCCGTTGGGAGATACGCAGTATTTT. Supplemented by reference TRBV7-7 and TRBJ2-3, the full variable domain reads GAGVSQSPRYKVTKRGQDVTLRCDPISSHATLYWYQQALGQGPEFLTYFNYEAQPDKSGLPSDRFSAERPEGSISTLTIQRTEQRDSAMYRCASSLGTGPLGDTQYFGPGTRLTVL.

The chain employs TRBV4-3 and TRBJ2-5; 7 bases line up with TRBD2. V dropped 0 bases and J dropped 0; count of bases not matched to a gene: 13. The CDR3 runs 19 residues. Germline V gene lookup returns CDR1 LGHNA and CDR2 YSLEER. The CDR3: CASSQDNSVSGAHQETQYF. DNA of the CDR3: TGCGCCAGCAGCCAAGATAACTCGGTCAGCGGGGCCCACCAAGAGACCCAGTACTTC.

The J gene is TRBJ2-1, the V gene TRBV27, with 16 bases identical to TRBD2. Germline V gene lookup returns CDR1 MNHEY and CDR2 SMNVEV (reference sequence). CDR3 size: 20 residues. J gave up 8 bases and V 0 bases, and 13 bases lay outside the gene matches. The CDR3 nucleotides read TGTGCCAGCAGTTTATCAGGTGGGACTAGCGGGAGGGGGGGTAAACATGAGCAGTTCTTC. Its protein is CASSLSGGTSGRGGKHEQFF.

This chain connects TRBV19 to TRBJ1-1; 7 nucleotides agree with TRBD1. Germline V gene data show CDR1 as LNHDA and CDR2 as SQIVND (reference sequence). This CDR3 has 14 amino acids. The V segment lost 7 bases and the J segment 6 bases; nucleotides outside the gene matches: 11. The CDR3 DNA reads as TGTGCCAGTAAGATCGAGAGACAGGGTTCTGAAGCTTTCTTT. Amino acid sequence: CASKIERQGSEAFF.

The V and J genes are TRBV20-1 and TRBJ2-7; no clear D gene. CDR1 and CDR2 (germline): DFQATT, SNEGSKA (reference sequence). Trimming stripped 3 bases from V and 5 bases from J, with 8 bases between. The CDR3 has 11 residues. The CDR3, as DNA: TGCAGTGCTAGTGGTCTTAACGAGCAGTACTTC. Translation gives CSASGLNEQYF.

A few counts support this clone. The rearrangement uses TRBV5-8 and TRBJ1-6, with D unclear. Germline-derived CDR1 and CDR2 are SGHTS and YDEGEE. V shed 2 bases and J shed 0 bases, with 6 bases lying between them. The CDR3 loop spans 15 amino acids. DNA of the CDR3: TGTGCCAGCAGCTTCGGGAACTCCTATAATTCACCCCTCCACTTT. Translated: CASSFGNSYNSPLHF.

The rearrangement joins TRBV6-1 to TRBJ1-6; no firm D call. The germline gives CDR1 MNHNS, CDR2 SASEGT. V lost 3 bases to trimming and J lost 1 base, with 10 bases between them. The CDR3 has 16 residues. CDR3 bases: TGTGCCAGCAGTGATTTCCGGGCATCCTATAATTCACCCCTCCACTTT. Protein sequence: CASSDFRASYNSPLHF.

V is TRBV11-3 and J is TRBJ1-1; the match to TRBD1 covers 7 bases. The CDR3 length is 15 residues. The germline V gene has CDR1 SGHNT and CDR2 YENEEA. Germline trimming cut 5 bases from V and 3 bases from J; bases unmatched to any gene: 9. CDR3 coding DNA: TGTGCCAGCAGCCCAACAGGGGTTTTCGACACTGAAGCTTTCTTT. Translated: CASSPTGVFDTEAFF.

This clone is a singleton in its sample. The rearrangement uses TRBV5-8 and TRBJ1-3; D remains ambiguous. V lost 0 bases, J lost 2 bases, and 0 bases lay in between. Germline V gene sequence: CDR1 SGHTS, CDR2 YDEGEE. The CDR3 runs 12 residues. DNA of the CDR3: TGTGCCAGCAGCTTGGCTGGAAACACCATATATTTT. Its protein product is CASSLAGNTIYF.

This chain joins TRBV11-2 and TRBJ2-1; 7 nucleotides match TRBD2. The germline V gene encodes CDR1 SGHAT and CDR2 FQNNGV. V trimming: 2 bases; J trimming: 4 bases; junction bases outside the gene matches: 5. This CDR3 has 15 amino acids. The CDR3 DNA sequence: TGTGCCAGCAGCTTACGAGCTAGCGGTTACAATGAGCAGTTCTTC. Its translation is CASSLRASGYNEQFF.

This rearrangement joins TRBV11-2 to TRBJ1-1, with D perhaps matching TRBD1 (6 bases). The CDR3 runs to 15 residues. Trimming stripped 8 bases from V and 0 bases from J, with 16 bases between. Germline values: CDR1 SGHAT, CDR2 FQNNGV. The CDR3 DNA follows: TGTGCCAGCCAAGAACAGGGACTGATGAACACTGAAGCTTTCTTT. This codes for CASQEQGLMNTEAFF. The whole variable domain, filled in from reference TRBV11-2 and TRBJ1-1, reads EAGVAQSPRYKIIEKRQSVAFWCNPISGHATLYWYQQILGQGPKLLIQFQNNGVVDDSQLPKDRFSAERLKGVDSTLKIQPAKLEDSAVYLCASQEQGLMNTEAFFGQGTRLTVV.

A single count supports this clone. The chain recombines TRBV5-4 with TRBJ2-5; D gene unclear. The CDR3 is 15 amino acids. Germline V gives CDR1 SGHNT, CDR2 YYREEE (reference sequence). Trimming removed 4 bases from V and 5 bases from J, with 18 bases in between. In DNA, the CDR3 is TGTGCCAGCAGCCACGTCAAATCTACCCGGGAGACCCAGTACTTC. This gives the protein CASSHVKSTRETQYF.

The chain recombines TRBV27 with TRBJ1-6, with D possibly matching TRBD1 (6 bases). In germline, CDR1 is MNHEY, CDR2 SMNVEV (reference sequence). The CDR3 loop spans 20 amino acids. The V gene lost 1 base and the J gene lost 0 bases, with 19 bases spanning the gap. The CDR3 nucleotides read TGTGCCAGCAGTTTATATTTTGCACGGCAGGGGAGCTCCTATAATTCACCCCTCCACTTT. It is translated as CASSLYFARQGSSYNSPLHF.

The CDR3 protein is CASSLTGQTGQPQHF. For the CDR3, the DNA is TGTGCCAGTAGTTTGACAGGGCAAACAGGACAGCCCCAGCATTTT. This sequence joins TRBV19 and TRBJ1-5; 7 nucleotides match TRBD1. In germline, CDR1 is LNHDA, CDR2 SQIVND (reference sequence). V gave up 5 bases and J gave up 7 bases; unmatched junction bases: 11. The length of the CDR3 is 15 residues.

Remarks on this clone: One end of the junction does not line up with germline, which may come from a read error. The chain joins TRBV5-1 to TRBJ1-1; possible D gene TRBD1, 6 bases. The CDR3 is 15 residues long. Germline assignment: CDR1 SGHRS and CDR2 YFSETQ. In nucleotides, the CDR3 is TGTGCCAGCAGACCCGGGGGGCCGGTGAACACTGAAGCTTTCTTT. Translated: CASRPGGPVNTEAFF. The full variable domain, with the rest looked up from reference TRBV5-1 and TRBJ1-1, is KAGVTQTPRYLIKTRGQQVTLSCSPISGHRSVSWYQQTPGQGLQFLFEYFSETQRNKGNFPGRFSGRQFSNSRSEMNVSTLELGDSALYLCASRPGGPVNTEAFFGQGTRLTVV.

This clone was found a few times. The genes are TRBV10-3 and TRBJ2-7, with 8 nucleotides matching TRBD1. Looked up from germline, CDR1 is ENHRY and CDR2 is SYGVKD. J gave up 4 bases and V 9 bases, and 11 bases lay outside the gene matches. The CDR3 has 14 amino acids. CDR3 nucleotide sequence: TGTGCCATAGGCCCCGCCACAGGGGGATACGAGCAGTACTTC. The encoded protein is CAIGPATGGYEQYF.

J is TRBJ2-1 and V is TRBV4-3; 11 nucleotides align to TRBD2. The V segment lost 0 bases and the J segment 13 bases; nucleotides outside the gene matches: 8. Germline CDR1 is LGHNA and CDR2 is YSLEER. CDR3 length equals 15 residues. CDR3 region: CASSQEVAGGPGQFF. The CDR3 DNA reads TGCGCCAGCAGCCAAGAGGTAGCGGGGGGGCCAGGACAGTTCTTC.

CDR3: CASSQEGTGGSYNEQFF. The CDR3 nucleotides read TGTGCCAGCAGCCAAGAGGGTACGGGAGGTAGTTACAATGAGCAGTTCTTC. The chain uses TRBV3-1 (or the pseudogene TRBV3-2) and TRBJ2-1; 7 nucleotides match TRBD2. After removal of 0 bases from V and 4 bases from J, the junction contained 9 bases not matched to a gene. Germline loops: CDR1 LGHDT, CDR2 YNNKEL (reference sequence). There are 17 residues in the CDR3.

The chain joins TRBV6-4 to TRBJ2-3, with 7 bases matching TRBD1. Per the germline V gene, CDR1 is MRHNA and CDR2 is SNTAGT. This CDR3 is 14 amino acids long. V lost 2 bases, J lost 2 bases, and 1 base stayed unmatched. This CDR3 is CASSDGTDTDTQYF. The CDR3 DNA is TGTGCCAGCAGTGACGGGACAGACACAGATACGCAGTATTTT.

This rearrangement joins TRBV4-1 to TRBJ2-3; 10 bases line up with TRBD1. There are 15 residues in the CDR3. The germline V gene has CDR1 MGHRA and CDR2 YSYEKL. J lost 4 bases, V lost 4 bases, and 5 bases had no gene match. CDR3 coding DNA: TGCGCCAGCAGCCCCCCGGGACAGGGGTCAGATACGCAGTATTTT. It translates to CASSPPGQGSDTQYF.

This chain uses TRBV11-2 with TRBJ1-2; weak D call: TRBD1 (5 bases). V was trimmed by 2 bases and J by 7 bases, leaving 14 bases between them. The length of the CDR3 is 14 residues. The germline V gene encodes CDR1 SGHAT and CDR2 FQNNGV. CDR3 region: CASSLSAGQGGYTF. DNA for the CDR3: TGTGCCAGCAGCTTAAGCGCGGGGCAGGGTGGCTACACCTTC.

J is TRBJ1-5 and V is TRBV15; possibly TRBD1 for D (5 bases). This CDR3 has 15 amino acids. Germline V CDR1 and CDR2: LNHNV, YYDKDF (reference sequence). Trimming left V 5 bases short and J 1 base short, with 12 bases between. Here the CDR3 reads CATSYFGDSNQPQHF. CDR3 sequence (DNA): TGTGCCACCAGCTATTTTGGGGACAGCAATCAGCCCCAGCATTTT. The complete variable domain, with remaining parts taken from reference TRBV15 and TRBJ1-5, reads DAMVIQNPRYQVTQFGKPVTLSCSQTLNHNVMYWYQQKSSQAPKLLFHYYDKDFNNEADTPDNFQSRRPNTSFCFLDIRSPGLGDTAMYLCATSYFGDSNQPQHFGDGTRLSIL.

V is TRBV7-2 and J is TRBJ2-7, with 9 positions matching TRBD1. The CDR3 sequence is 14 residues long. The ends lost 7 bases at V and 3 bases at J; junction bases unmatched: 7. The germline V gene has CDR1 SGHTA and CDR2 FQGNSA. CDR3 in DNA: TGTGCCAGCACCTTCGGACAGGGGAACTACGAGCAGTACTTC. Protein product: CASTFGQGNYEQYF.

The rearrangement uses TRBV2 and TRBJ2-6; TRBD2 matches at 11 bases. V gave up 5 bases and J gave up 0 bases; unmatched junction bases: 6. Germline CDR1 reads SNHLY; CDR2 reads FYNNEI. This CDR3 spans 18 amino acids. CDR3 loop: CASSPGLAVPSGANVLTF. The DNA of the CDR3 is TGTGCCAGCAGTCCGGGACTAGCGGTACCCTCTGGGGCCAACGTCCTGACTTTC.

The chain is built from TRBV5-6 and TRBJ1-2; no clear D. V dropped 2 bases and J dropped 10 bases, with 9 bases sitting between them. The germline V gene has CDR1 SGHDT and CDR2 YYEEEE. The CDR3 loop spans 11 amino acids. The CDR3 DNA sequence: TGTGCCAGCAGCTTCTCGAATTCCTACACCTTC. Its protein product is CASSFSNSYTF. The full variable domain, in which reference TRBV5-6 and TRBJ1-2 provide the parts outside the CDR3, is DAGVTQSPTHLIKTRGQQVTLRCSPKSGHDTVSWYQQALGQGPQFIFQYYEEEERQRGNFPDRFSGHQFPNYSSELNVNALLLGDSALYLCASSFSNSYTFGSGTRLTVV.